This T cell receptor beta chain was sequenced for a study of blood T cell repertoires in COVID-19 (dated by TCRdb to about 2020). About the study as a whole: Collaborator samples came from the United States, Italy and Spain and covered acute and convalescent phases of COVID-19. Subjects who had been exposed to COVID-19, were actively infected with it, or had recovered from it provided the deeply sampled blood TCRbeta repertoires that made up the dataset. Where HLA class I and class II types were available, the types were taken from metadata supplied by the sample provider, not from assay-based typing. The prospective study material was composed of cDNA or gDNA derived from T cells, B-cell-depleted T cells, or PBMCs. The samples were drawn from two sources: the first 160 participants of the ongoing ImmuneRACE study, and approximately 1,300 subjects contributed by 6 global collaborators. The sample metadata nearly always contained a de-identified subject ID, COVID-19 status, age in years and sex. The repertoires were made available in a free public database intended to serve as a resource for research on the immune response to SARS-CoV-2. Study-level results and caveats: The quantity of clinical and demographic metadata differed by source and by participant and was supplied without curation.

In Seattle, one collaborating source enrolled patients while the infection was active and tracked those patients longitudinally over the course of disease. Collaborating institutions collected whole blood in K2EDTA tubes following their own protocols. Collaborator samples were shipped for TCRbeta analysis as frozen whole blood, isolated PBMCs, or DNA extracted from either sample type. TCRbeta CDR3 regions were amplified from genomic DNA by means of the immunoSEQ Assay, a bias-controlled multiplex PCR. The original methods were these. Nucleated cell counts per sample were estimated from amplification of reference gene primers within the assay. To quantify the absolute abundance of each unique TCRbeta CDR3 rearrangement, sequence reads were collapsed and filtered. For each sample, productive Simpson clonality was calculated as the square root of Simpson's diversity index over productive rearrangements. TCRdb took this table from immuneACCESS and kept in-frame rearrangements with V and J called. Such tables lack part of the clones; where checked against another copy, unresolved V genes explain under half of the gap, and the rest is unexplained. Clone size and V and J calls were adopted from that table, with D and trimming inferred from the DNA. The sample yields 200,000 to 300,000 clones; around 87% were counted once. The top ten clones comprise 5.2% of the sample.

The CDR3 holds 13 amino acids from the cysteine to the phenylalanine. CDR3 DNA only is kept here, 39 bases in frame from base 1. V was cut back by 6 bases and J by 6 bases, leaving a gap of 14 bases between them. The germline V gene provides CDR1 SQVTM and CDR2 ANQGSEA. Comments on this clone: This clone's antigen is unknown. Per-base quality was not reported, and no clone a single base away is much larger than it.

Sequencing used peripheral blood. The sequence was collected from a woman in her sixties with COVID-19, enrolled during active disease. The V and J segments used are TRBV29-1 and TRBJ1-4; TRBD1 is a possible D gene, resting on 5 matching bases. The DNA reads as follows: TGCAGCGTCGACGTCGGAGGGGATGAAAAACTGTTTTTT. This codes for CSVDVGGDEKLFF.